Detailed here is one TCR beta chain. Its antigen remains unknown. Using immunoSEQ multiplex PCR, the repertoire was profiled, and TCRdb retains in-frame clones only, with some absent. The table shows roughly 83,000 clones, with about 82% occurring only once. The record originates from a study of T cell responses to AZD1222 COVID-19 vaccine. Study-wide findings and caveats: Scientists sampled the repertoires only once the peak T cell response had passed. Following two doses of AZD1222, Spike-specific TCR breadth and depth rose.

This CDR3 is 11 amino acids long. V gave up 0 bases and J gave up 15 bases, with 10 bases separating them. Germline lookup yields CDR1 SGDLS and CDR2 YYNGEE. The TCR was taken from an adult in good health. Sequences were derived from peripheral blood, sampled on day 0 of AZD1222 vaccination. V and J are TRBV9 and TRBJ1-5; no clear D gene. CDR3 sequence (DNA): TGTGCCAGCAGCGTAGGGAAACTGGGGCATTTT. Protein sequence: CASSVGKLGHF.